The 13 T cell receptor beta chains below come from one sample, sequenced in a study of T cell responses to AZD1222 COVID-19 vaccine. The method was immunoSEQ multiplex PCR; TCRdb's version includes in-frame clones alone and lacks a portion of them. The data show tens of thousands of clones, about 90% seen once. The specimen comprised peripheral blood, sampled 28 days after the second AZD1222 dose. Every receptor here comes from an adult who received the AZD1222 COVID-19 vaccine.

V gene TRBV5-5 combines with J gene TRBJ1-6; D call uncertain. There are 16 residues in the CDR3. V was shortened by 2 bases and J by 0 bases, with 9 bases between the two germline ends. Germline V gives CDR1 SGHKS, CDR2 YYEKEE (reference sequence). CDR3 region: CASSFSASSYNSPLHF. Written as DNA, the CDR3 is TGTGCCAGCAGCTTTTCTGCCAGCTCCTATAATTCACCCCTCCACTTT.

The chain is built from TRBV4-1 and TRBJ1-6; no clear D gene. V dropped 1 base and J dropped 0 bases, with 10 bases sitting between them. The CDR3 consists of 17 residues. Germline values: CDR1 MGHRA, CDR2 YSYEKL. The CDR3 bases are TGCGCCAGCAGCCAAGGGACGGCGAGCTCCTATAATTCACCCCTCCACTTT. Its translation is CASSQGTASSYNSPLHF.

The rearrangement links TRBV5-1 to TRBJ1-1; D is unresolved. The germline V gene encodes CDR1 SGHRS and CDR2 YFSETQ. Trimming cost V 0 bases and J 2 bases, with 8 bases left between them. The CDR3 is 14 residues long. CDR3 loop: CASSLAGRNTEAFF. As DNA, the CDR3 is TGCGCCAGCAGCTTGGCTGGGAGAAACACTGAAGCTTTCTTT. The variable domain in full, with the rest retrieved from reference TRBV5-1 and TRBJ1-1, is KAGVTQTPRYLIKTRGQQVTLSCSPISGHRSVSWYQQTPGQGLQFLFEYFSETQRNKGNFPGRFSGRQFSNSRSEMNVSTLELGDSALYLCASSLAGRNTEAFFGQGTRLTVV.

The J gene is TRBJ1-6, the V gene TRBV19; D not resolved. This CDR3 is built from 13 residues. CDR1 is LNHDA, CDR2 SQIVND, per germline (reference sequence). The ends were cut back, 8 bases at V and 5 bases at J, with 10 bases in the middle. CDR3 DNA: TGTGCCAGTTCCCTGGGTAATAATTCACCCCTCCACTTT. This codes for CASSLGNNSPLHF.

This sequence joins TRBV28 and TRBJ1-5; no clear D. The CDR3 extends over 13 amino acids. Germline CDR1 reads MDHEN; CDR2 reads SYDVKM. V gave up 2 bases and J gave up 2 bases, with 4 bases separating them. CDR3 nucleotides: TGTGCCAGCAGTTTAAGCGGCAATCAGCCCCAGCATTTT. Encoded protein: CASSLSGNQPQHF.

The V gene is TRBV5-1, the J gene TRBJ2-1; 10 bases are shared with TRBD1. The CDR3 consists of 17 residues. In germline, CDR1 is SGHRS, CDR2 YFSETQ. J lost 6 bases, V lost 1 base, and 10 bases had no gene match. The CDR3: CASSLQPGQGLLNEQFF. The DNA for the CDR3 is TGCGCCAGCAGCTTGCAACCGGGACAGGGGCTTCTCAATGAGCAGTTCTTC.

The V call is TRBV2, the J call TRBJ2-1, with a weak D call TRBD1 (7 bases). The length of the CDR3 is 11 residues. The germline V gene encodes CDR1 SNHLY and CDR2 FYNNEI. Trimming left V 4 bases short and J 13 bases short, with 11 bases between. The CDR3 DNA sequence: TGTGCCAGCAGTGCAGGGGGAGGTCAGTTCTTC. Translating gives CASSAGGGQFF.

The rearrangement links TRBV3-1 (or the pseudogene TRBV3-2) to TRBJ1-1, with 7 bases that match TRBD1. After removal of 4 bases from V and 4 bases from J, the junction contained 9 bases not matched to a gene. The CDR3 runs 15 residues. Germline V gene data show CDR1 as LGHDT and CDR2 as YNNKEL (reference sequence). The CDR3 nucleotides read TGTGCCAGCAGCCCCAGTCAGGGACAGTTCACTGAAGCTTTCTTT. Its translation is CASSPSQGQFTEAFF.

The chain is built from TRBV19 and TRBJ2-1; TRBD1 or TRBD2 may be the D gene (6 bases each). V was trimmed by 9 bases and J by 8 bases, leaving 23 bases between them. The CDR3 runs to 15 residues. Germline values: CDR1 LNHDA, CDR2 SQIVND (reference sequence). The CDR3, as DNA: TGTGCCAGCTCTATTGGGGGGCGGATGTGGGATGAGCAGTTCTTC. Translated: CASSIGGRMWDEQFF.

The chain joins TRBV30 to TRBJ1-1, with D possibly TRBD1 on 6 matching bases. Trimming left V 2 bases short and J 5 bases short, with 9 bases between. Germline V gives CDR1 GTSNPN, CDR2 SVGIG (reference sequence). The CDR3 extends over 12 amino acids. CDR3 nucleotides: TGTGCCTGGAGTAGAGGGGGGACTGAAGCTTTCTTT. This encodes CAWSRGGTEAFF.

This chain joins TRBV19 and TRBJ1-1; D unresolved. CDR1 and CDR2 from the germline V gene are LNHDA and SQIVND (reference sequence). This CDR3 has 13 amino acids. V was shortened by 6 bases and J by 0 bases, with 8 bases between the two germline ends. The CDR3 is CASRITVNTEAFF. DNA of the CDR3: TGTGCCAGTAGGATCACGGTGAACACTGAAGCTTTCTTT.

This chain's CDR3 is CASSNQPGQGAGNTEAFF. The CDR3 nucleotides are TGTGCCAGCAGCAACCAACCTGGACAGGGGGCGGGGAACACTGAAGCTTTCTTT. V is TRBV21-1 and J is TRBJ1-1; TRBD1, the D gene given by the table, was not confirmed from the DNA. TRBV21-1 represents a pseudogene. The CDR3 sequence is 18 residues long.

The chain carries TRBV28 and TRBJ2-1; 8 nucleotides align to TRBD2. The V gene's germline CDR1 is MDHEN and CDR2 SYDVKM. The CDR3 is 14 amino acids. After removal of 7 bases from V and 5 bases from J, the junction contained 7 bases not matched to a gene. In DNA form, the CDR3 reads TGTGCCAGCATTGGAGCGGGGGAAAACAATGAGCAGTTCTTC. This sequence encodes CASIGAGENNEQFF. The full variable domain, rest sourced from reference TRBV28 and TRBJ2-1, is DVKVTQSSRYLVKRTGEKVFLECVQDMDHENMFWYRQDPGLGLRLIYFSYDVKMKEKGDIPEGYSVSREKKERFSLILESASTNQTSMYLCASIGAGENNEQFFGPGTRLTVL.